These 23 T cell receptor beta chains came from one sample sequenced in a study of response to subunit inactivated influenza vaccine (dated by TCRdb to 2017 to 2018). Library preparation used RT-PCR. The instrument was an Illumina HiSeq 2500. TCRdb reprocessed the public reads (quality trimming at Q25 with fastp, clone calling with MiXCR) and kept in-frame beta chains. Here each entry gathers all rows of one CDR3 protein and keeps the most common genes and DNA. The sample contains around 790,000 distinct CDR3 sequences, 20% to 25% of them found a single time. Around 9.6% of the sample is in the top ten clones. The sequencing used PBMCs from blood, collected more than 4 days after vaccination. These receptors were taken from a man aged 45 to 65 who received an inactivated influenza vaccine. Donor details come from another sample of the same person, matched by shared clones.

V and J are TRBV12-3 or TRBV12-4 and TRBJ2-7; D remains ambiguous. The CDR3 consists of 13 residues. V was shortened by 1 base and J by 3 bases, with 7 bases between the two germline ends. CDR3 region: CASSLGSLYEQYF. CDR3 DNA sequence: TGTGCCAGCAGTTTAGGGAGTCTCTACGAGCAGTACTTC.

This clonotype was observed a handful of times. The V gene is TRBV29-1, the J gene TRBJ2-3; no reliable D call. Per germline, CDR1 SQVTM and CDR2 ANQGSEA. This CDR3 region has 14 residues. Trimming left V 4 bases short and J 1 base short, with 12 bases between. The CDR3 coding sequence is TGCAGCGTTGTAGCAAAGCAACGCACAGATACGCAGTATTTT. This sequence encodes CSVVAKQRTDTQYF.

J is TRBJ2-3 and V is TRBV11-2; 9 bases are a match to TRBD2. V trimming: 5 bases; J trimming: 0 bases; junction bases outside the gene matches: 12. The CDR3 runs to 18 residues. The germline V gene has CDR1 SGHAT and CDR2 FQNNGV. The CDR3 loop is CASSLWGGGDLSTDTQYF. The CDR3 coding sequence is TGTGCCAGCAGCCTATGGGGCGGGGGGGACCTTAGCACAGATACGCAGTATTTT. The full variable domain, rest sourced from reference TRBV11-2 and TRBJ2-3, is EAGVAQSPRYKIIEKRQSVAFWCNPISGHATLYWYQQILGQGPKLLIQFQNNGVVDDSQLPKDRFSAERLKGVDSTLKIQPAKLEDSAVYLCASSLWGGGDLSTDTQYFGPGTRLTVL.

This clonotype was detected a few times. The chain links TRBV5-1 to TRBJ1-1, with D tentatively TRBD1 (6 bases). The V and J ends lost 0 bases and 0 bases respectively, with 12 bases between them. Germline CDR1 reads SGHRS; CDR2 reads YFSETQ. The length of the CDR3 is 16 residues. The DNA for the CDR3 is TGCGCCAGCAGCTTGGCGGGACAAGCCTTGAACACTGAAGCTTTCTTT. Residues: CASSLAGQALNTEAFF.

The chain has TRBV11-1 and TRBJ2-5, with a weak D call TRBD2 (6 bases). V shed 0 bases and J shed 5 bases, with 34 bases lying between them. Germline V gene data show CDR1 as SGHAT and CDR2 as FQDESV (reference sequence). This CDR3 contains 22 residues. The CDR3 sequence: CASSLASVRGNRAGRRWETQYF. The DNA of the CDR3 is TGTGCCAGCAGCTTAGCGTCGGTACGGGGGAATCGGGCCGGTCGAAGATGGGAGACCCAGTACTTC.

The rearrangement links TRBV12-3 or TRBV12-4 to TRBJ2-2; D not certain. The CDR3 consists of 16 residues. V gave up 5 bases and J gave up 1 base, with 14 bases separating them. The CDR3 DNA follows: TGTGCCAGCAGTCGACGCAGTGGCAGGAACACCGGGGAGCTGTTTTTT. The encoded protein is CASSRRSGRNTGELFF.

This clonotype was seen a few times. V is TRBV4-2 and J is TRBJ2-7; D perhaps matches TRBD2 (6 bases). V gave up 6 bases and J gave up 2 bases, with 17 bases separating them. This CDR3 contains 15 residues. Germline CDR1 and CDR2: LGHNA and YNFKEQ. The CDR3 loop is CASSISGAPAYEQYF. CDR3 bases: TGTGCCAGCAGTATTAGCGGAGCACCAGCCTACGAGCAGTACTTC.

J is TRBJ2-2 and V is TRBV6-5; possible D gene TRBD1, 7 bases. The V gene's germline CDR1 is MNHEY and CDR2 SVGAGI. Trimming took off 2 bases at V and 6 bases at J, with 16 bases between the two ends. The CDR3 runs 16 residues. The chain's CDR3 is CASSYGAGGSPGELFF. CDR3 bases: TGTGCCAGCAGTTACGGGGCAGGGGGGTCGCCCGGGGAGCTGTTTTTT.

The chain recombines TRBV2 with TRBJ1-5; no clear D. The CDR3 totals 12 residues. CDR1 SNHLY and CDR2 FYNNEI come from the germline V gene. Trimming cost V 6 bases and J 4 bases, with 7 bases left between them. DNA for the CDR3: TGTGCCAGCAGGGGAGCAAATCAGCCCCAGCATTTT. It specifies CASRGANQPQHF.

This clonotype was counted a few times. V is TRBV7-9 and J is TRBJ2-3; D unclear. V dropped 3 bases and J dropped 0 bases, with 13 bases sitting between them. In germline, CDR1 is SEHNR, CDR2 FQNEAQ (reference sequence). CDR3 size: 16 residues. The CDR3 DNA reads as TGTGCCAGCAGCTTGGCCGACGGTACTAGCACAGATACGCAGTATTTT. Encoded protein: CASSLADGTSTDTQYF.

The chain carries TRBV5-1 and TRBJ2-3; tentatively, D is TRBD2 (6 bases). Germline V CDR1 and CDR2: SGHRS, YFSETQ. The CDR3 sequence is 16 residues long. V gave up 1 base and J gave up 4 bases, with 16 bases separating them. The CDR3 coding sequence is TGCGCCAGCAGCTTGCCGGGGGTAAGGAGCCCAGATACGCAGTATTTT. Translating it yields CASSLPGVRSPDTQYF.

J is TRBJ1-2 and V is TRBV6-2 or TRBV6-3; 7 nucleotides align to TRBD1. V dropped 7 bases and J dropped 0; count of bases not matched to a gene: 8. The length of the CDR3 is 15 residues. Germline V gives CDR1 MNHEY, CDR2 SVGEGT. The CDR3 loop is CASTSRGTANYGYTF. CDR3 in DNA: TGTGCCAGCACCTCCAGGGGGACAGCTAACTATGGCTACACCTTC.

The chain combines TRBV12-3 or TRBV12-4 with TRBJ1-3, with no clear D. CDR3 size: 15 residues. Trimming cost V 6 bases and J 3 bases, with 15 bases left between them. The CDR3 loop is CASRPYTSHGNTIYF. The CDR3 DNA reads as TGTGCCAGCAGGCCCTACACCTCCCATGGAAACACCATATATTTT.

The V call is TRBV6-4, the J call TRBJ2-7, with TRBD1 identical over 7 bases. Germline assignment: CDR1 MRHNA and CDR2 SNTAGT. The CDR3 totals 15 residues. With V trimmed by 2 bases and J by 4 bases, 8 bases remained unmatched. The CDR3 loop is CASSDGGQISYEQYF. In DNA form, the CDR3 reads TGTGCCAGCAGTGACGGGGGACAGATATCGTACGAGCAGTACTTC.

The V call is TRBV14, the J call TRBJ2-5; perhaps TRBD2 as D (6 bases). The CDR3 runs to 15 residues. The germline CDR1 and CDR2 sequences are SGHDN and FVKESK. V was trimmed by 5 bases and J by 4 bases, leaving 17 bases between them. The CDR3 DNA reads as TGTGCCAGCAGCTTCCAACCCGGGGGACCAGAGACCCAGTACTTC. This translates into CASSFQPGGPETQYF. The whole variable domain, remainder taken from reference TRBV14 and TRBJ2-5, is EAGVTQFPSHSVIEKGQTVTLRCDPISGHDNLYWYRRVMGKEIKFLLHFVKESKQDESGMPNNRFLAERTGGTYSTLKVQPAELEDSGVYFCASSFQPGGPETQYFGPGTRLLVL.

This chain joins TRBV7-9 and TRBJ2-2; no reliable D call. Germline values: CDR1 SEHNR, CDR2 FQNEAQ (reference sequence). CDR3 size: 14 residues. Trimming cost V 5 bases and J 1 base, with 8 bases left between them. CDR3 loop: CASSRSGNTGELFF. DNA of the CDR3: TGTGCCAGCAGCCGATCGGGGAACACCGGGGAGCTGTTTTTT.

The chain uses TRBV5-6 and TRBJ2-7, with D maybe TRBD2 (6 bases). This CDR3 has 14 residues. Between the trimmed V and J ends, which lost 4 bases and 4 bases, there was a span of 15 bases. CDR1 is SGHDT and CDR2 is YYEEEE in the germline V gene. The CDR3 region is CASSRWLASYEQYF. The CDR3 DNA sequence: TGTGCCAGCAGCCGGTGGCTAGCGAGTTACGAGCAGTACTTC.

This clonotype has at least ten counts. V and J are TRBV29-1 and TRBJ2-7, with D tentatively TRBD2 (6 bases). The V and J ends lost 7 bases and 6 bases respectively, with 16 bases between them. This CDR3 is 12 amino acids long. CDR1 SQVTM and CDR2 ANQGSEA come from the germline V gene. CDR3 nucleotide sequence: TGCAGCGGGGGTGCAGGGCGGGGCGAGCAGTACTTC. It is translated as CSGGAGRGEQYF.

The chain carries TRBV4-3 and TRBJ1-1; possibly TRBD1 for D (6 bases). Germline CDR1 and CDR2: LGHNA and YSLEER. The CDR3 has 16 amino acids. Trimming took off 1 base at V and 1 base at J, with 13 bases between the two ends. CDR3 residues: CASSQVGGRGNTEAFF. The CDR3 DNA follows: TGCGCCAGCAGCCAAGTCGGGGGGCGAGGGAACACTGAAGCTTTCTTT.

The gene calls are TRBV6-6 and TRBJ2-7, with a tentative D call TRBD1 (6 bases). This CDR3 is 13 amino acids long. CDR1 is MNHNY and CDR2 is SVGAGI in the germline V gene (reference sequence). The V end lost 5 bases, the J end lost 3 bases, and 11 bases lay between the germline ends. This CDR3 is CASSRDMFYEQYF. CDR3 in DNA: TGTGCCAGCAGTCGGGACATGTTCTACGAGCAGTACTTC.

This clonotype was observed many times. The CDR3 sequence: CSASMALTQYF. CDR3 nucleotide sequence: TGCAGTGCTAGTATGGCCCTTACCCAGTACTTC. The chain has TRBV20-1 and TRBJ2-5; D not certain. There are 11 residues in the CDR3. V was shortened by 3 bases and J by 8 bases, with 10 bases between the two germline ends. Germline V gives CDR1 DFQATT, CDR2 SNEGSKA (reference sequence).

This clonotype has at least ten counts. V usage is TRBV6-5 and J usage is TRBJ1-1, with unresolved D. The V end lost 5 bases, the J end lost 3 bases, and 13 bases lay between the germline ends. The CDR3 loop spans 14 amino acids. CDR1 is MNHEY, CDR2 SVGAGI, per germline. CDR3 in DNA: TGTGCCAGCAGTACCCTGGTCCGGGACACTGAAGCTTTCTTT. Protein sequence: CASSTLVRDTEAFF.

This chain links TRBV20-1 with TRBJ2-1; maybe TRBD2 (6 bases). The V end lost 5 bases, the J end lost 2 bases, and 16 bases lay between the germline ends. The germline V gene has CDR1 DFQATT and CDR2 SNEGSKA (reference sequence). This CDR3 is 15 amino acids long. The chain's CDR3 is CSAPPPGATYNEQFF. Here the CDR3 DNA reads TGCAGTGCTCCTCCCCCGGGAGCCACCTACAATGAGCAGTTCTTC.